These 11 T cell receptor beta chains came from one sample sequenced in a study of cytomegalovirus exposure and HLA in healthy donors. PCR used 60 Vbeta primers and 13 Jbeta primers. Sequenced by immunoSEQ multiplex PCR; TCRdb stores in-frame clones only, minus some. The repertoire includes 55,000 to 70,000 clones, around 83% of them detected once, and about 1.6% sits in the top ten. The sequenced sample consisted of PBMCs. The source is a human donor in good health.

The sample holds a few counts of this clone. This CDR3 reads CASSLGRQQETQYF. In DNA, the CDR3 is TGTGCCAGCAGCCTGGGGCGGCAGCAAGAGACCCAGTACTTC. The chain joins TRBV11-2 to TRBJ2-5, with D possibly TRBD1 on 5 matching bases. Germline V lookup: CDR1 SGHAT, CDR2 FQNNGV. V gave up 5 bases and J gave up 2 bases, with 12 bases separating them. The CDR3 covers 14 residues.

Regarding this clone: One end of the junction does not line up with germline, which may come from a read error. The genes are TRBV7-7 and TRBJ2-5; tentative D call: TRBD1 (5 bases). The germline V gene has CDR1 SSHAT and CDR2 FNYEAQ (reference sequence). The CDR3 totals 16 residues. CDR3 nucleotides: TGTGCTAGCAGCTTAGGCTGGTCCAGGGATAAAGAGACCCAGTACTTC. As protein: CASSLGWSRDKETQYF.

J is TRBJ2-7 and V is TRBV9; D possibly corresponds to TRBD2 (6 bases). The V gene lost 2 bases and the J gene lost 4 bases, with 16 bases spanning the gap. The CDR3 totals 15 residues. From germline, CDR1 is SGDLS and CDR2 YYNGEE. The chain's CDR3 is CASSVSSGLHYEQYF. As DNA, the CDR3 is TGTGCCAGCAGCGTCTCGTCGGGACTCCATTACGAGCAGTACTTC. The whole variable domain, remainder taken from reference TRBV9 and TRBJ2-7, is DSGVTQTPKHLITATGQRVTLRCSPRSGDLSVYWYQQSLDQGLQFLIQYYNGEERAKGNILERFSAQQFPDLHSELNLSSLELGDSALYFCASSVSSGLHYEQYFGPGTRLTVT.

The chain joins TRBV7-3 to TRBJ1-2, with 9 nucleotides matching TRBD1. Germline V gene data show CDR1 as SGHTA and CDR2 as FQGTGA. After removal of 1 base from V and 4 bases from J, the junction contained 13 bases not matched to a gene. This CDR3 comprises 18 residues. Written as DNA, the CDR3 is TGTGCCAGCAGCTTAATGCCCGGACAGGGGACTTTTGGCTATGGCTACACCTTC. Amino acid sequence: CASSLMPGQGTFGYGYTF.

Remarks on this clone: At the DNA level, this CDR3 is encoded by other sequences in the same sample as well. The V call is TRBV4-1, the J call TRBJ2-1, with a possible D match to TRBD2 (5 bases). Trimming took off 0 bases at V and 4 bases at J, with 10 bases between the two ends. There are 15 residues in the CDR3. Germline lookup yields CDR1 MGHRA and CDR2 YSYEKL. The CDR3 DNA sequence: TGCGCCAGCAGCCAAGATAGGACTTCATACAATGAGCAGTTCTTC. Encoded protein: CASSQDRTSYNEQFF.

This clone was observed a handful of times. The gene calls are TRBV7-2 and TRBJ2-1; 8 positions agree with TRBD2. J was trimmed by 15 bases and V by 3 bases; bases with no gene match: 4. Germline V lookup: CDR1 SGHTA, CDR2 FQGNSA. CDR3 size: 11 residues. CDR3 DNA: TGTGCCAGCAGCTTTAGCGGGGTTCTGTTCTTC. It translates to CASSFSGVLFF. Variable domain in full (rest from reference TRBV7-2 and TRBJ2-1): GAGVSQSPSNKVTEKGKDVELRCDPISGHTALYWYRQSLGQGLEFLIYFQGNSAPDKSGLPSDRFSAERTGGSVSTLTIQRTQQEDSAVYLCASSFSGVLFFGPGTRLTVL.

This clone occurred a few times. The chain couples TRBV29-1 to TRBJ1-1, with 11 positions matching TRBD1. Germline V gives CDR1 SQVTM, CDR2 ANQGSEA. Unmatched junction bases numbered 2, after V lost 2 bases and J lost 6 bases. The CDR3 extends over 13 amino acids. The CDR3 coding sequence is TGCAGCGTTGAACCGGGACAGGGGGCTGAAGCTTTCTTT. Its protein product is CSVEPGQGAEAFF.

The CDR3 nucleotides are TGCGCCAGCAGCCAAGACGAGGGGGCATGGACTGAAGCTTTCTTT. It codes for CASSQDEGAWTEAFF. The genes are TRBV4-3 and TRBJ1-1; 7 nucleotides align to TRBD1. The V gene's germline CDR1 is LGHNA and CDR2 YSLEER. V gave up 0 bases and J gave up 5 bases; unmatched junction bases: 6. This CDR3 region has 15 residues.

This chain joins TRBV11-2 and TRBJ1-1, with D maybe TRBD1 (6 bases). V lost 5 bases and J 4 bases, leaving 23 bases between the germline ends. Looked up from germline, CDR1 is SGHAT and CDR2 is FQNNGV. The CDR3 totals 17 residues. The CDR3 loop reads CASSRRGAVTGSTEAFF. CDR3 coding DNA: TGTGCCAGCAGCCGGCGGGGGGCCGTCACGGGGAGCACTGAAGCTTTCTTT.

V gene TRBV6-5 combines with J gene TRBJ1-5; TRBD1 matches at 8 bases. V trimming: 4 bases; J trimming: 2 bases; junction bases outside the gene matches: 1. Germline CDR1 MNHEY, CDR2 SVGAGI. The CDR3 loop spans 14 amino acids. This CDR3 is CASSSTGGNQPQHF. The CDR3, as DNA: TGTGCCAGCAGTTCGACAGGGGGCAATCAGCCCCAGCATTTT.

The chain has TRBV2 and TRBJ2-1; D is possibly TRBD1 (6 bases). The CDR3 totals 15 residues. V gave up 3 bases and J gave up 9 bases, with 18 bases separating them. Germline lookup yields CDR1 SNHLY and CDR2 FYNNEI. CDR3 in amino acids: CASSEVRGYRGEQFF. As DNA, the CDR3 is TGTGCCAGCAGTGAGGTCAGGGGCTATCGGGGTGAGCAGTTCTTC.